A single sample gave rise to the 25 T cell receptor beta chains below, sequenced in a study of blood T cells in healthy people across ages. Combining a sample-barcoded 5' primer with a J-beta primer mix, a second PCR ran for about 7 to 12 cycles. TCRdb analysed the 5' RACE reads with MiXCR anew, one entry per CDR3 protein. This table holds roughly 1,300,000 distinct CDR3 sequences, roughly 60% found once. The specimen sequenced was blood. The receptors shown here come from a man younger than 35 in good health.

V usage is TRBV7-2 and J usage is TRBJ1-1, with D maybe TRBD1 (5 bases). Germline V gives CDR1 SGHTA, CDR2 FQGNSA. The CDR3 extends over 14 amino acids. The germline V and J ends were trimmed by 4 bases and 4 bases, with 13 bases remaining between them. The CDR3 spells CASSWGDPGTEAFF. In nucleotides, the CDR3 is TGTGCCAGCAGCTGGGGGGACCCGGGCACTGAAGCTTTCTTT.

The CDR3 region has the DNA TGTGCCAGCAGTGACCGGGACTACTATGGCTACACCTTC. Protein: CASSDRDYYGYTF. This chain connects TRBV6-1 to TRBJ1-2; D is perhaps TRBD1 (5 bases). The CDR3 length is 13 residues. Germline values: CDR1 MNHNS, CDR2 SASEGT. Trimming took off 3 bases at V and 3 bases at J, with 8 bases between the two ends.

This rearrangement joins TRBV6-2 or TRBV6-3 to TRBJ2-1; 7 positions match TRBD2. Looked up from germline, CDR1 is MNHEY and CDR2 is SVGEGT. V was clipped by 2 bases and J by 15 bases; unmatched bases: 13. The CDR3 covers 14 residues. CDR3 sequence: CASSYPSGVRALFF. CDR3 sequence (DNA): TGTGCCAGCAGTTACCCGAGCGGGGTTCGGGCCTTGTTCTTC.

The sample holds a few counts of this clonotype. The chain couples TRBV4-2 to TRBJ2-7, with 8 bases lining up with TRBD2. This CDR3 spans 14 amino acids. CDR1 is LGHNA, CDR2 YNFKEQ, per germline. With V trimmed by 2 bases and J by 1 base, 1 base remained unmatched. The CDR3 bases are TGTGCCAGCAGCCAACAGCGGGGGTCCTACGAGCAGTACTTC. Encoded protein: CASSQQRGSYEQYF.

The chain is built from TRBV5-5 and TRBJ2-4, with D possibly matching TRBD2 (6 bases). Deletions cut 6 bases from V and 1 base from J, with 23 bases between. Germline V lookup: CDR1 SGHKS, CDR2 YYEKEE (reference sequence). The CDR3 extends over 18 amino acids. DNA for the CDR3: TGTGCCAGCACCCTCTGGGAGGCCAAATCCGGGGCCAAAAACATTCAGTACTTC. Encoded protein: CASTLWEAKSGAKNIQYF. Looking up the rest from reference TRBV5-5 and TRBJ2-4 gives the full variable domain: DAGVTQSPTHLIKTRGQQVTLRCSPISGHKSVSWYQQVLGQGPQFIFQYYEKEERGRGNFPDRFSARQFPNYSSELNVNALLLGDSALYLCASTLWEAKSGAKNIQYFGAGTRLSVL.

This sequence joins TRBV29-1 and TRBJ2-1; 13 positions match TRBD2. CDR3 length: 13 amino acids. The junction had 7 bases not matched to a gene; V was cut back by 7 bases and J by 10 bases. The germline CDR1 and CDR2 sequences are SQVTM and ANQGSEA. The CDR3 loop is CSGKLAGGREQFF. The CDR3 DNA reads TGCAGCGGCAAACTAGCGGGGGGGCGGGAGCAGTTCTTC.

V is TRBV27 and J is TRBJ2-1, with a weak D call TRBD2 (6 bases). Germline lookup yields CDR1 MNHEY and CDR2 SMNVEV (reference sequence). The CDR3 is 14 amino acids. Trimming pared 5 bases from V and 9 bases from J, leaving 17 bases between. The CDR3 loop reads CASSPWTTNSEQFF. CDR3 in DNA: TGTGCCAGCAGTCCATGGACTACCAACAGTGAGCAGTTCTTC.

For this clonotype: The junction shows a germline mismatch at one end, possibly a read error. The rearrangement joins TRBV6-6 to TRBJ2-3; D might be TRBD1 (5 bases). The CDR3 has 15 residues. From germline, CDR1 is MNHNY and CDR2 SVGAGI (reference sequence). CDR3 in amino acids: CAGSSPRVNTDTQYF. CDR3 in DNA: TGTGCCGGCAGCTCCCCCAGGGTAAACACAGATACGCAGTATTTT.

The chain employs TRBV4-1 and TRBJ1-5, with D tentatively TRBD1 (5 bases). Trimming removed 0 bases at V and 7 bases at J, with 13 bases between. Germline CDR1 is MGHRA and CDR2 is YSYEKL. This CDR3 has 15 residues. The CDR3 nucleotides read TGCGCCAGCAGCCAAGATGGGGGGAGGGGCCAGCCCCAGCATTTT. This codes for CASSQDGGRGQPQHF.

This clonotype is a singleton in its sample. The chain couples TRBV7-7 to TRBJ2-4; tentative D call: TRBD1 (6 bases). The J call is uncertain, as TRBJ2-7 better fits the DNA end. The CDR3 runs 13 residues. Germline V lookup: CDR1 SSHAT, CDR2 FNYEAQ (reference sequence). CDR3 in amino acids: CASSRSTTGEQYF. The CDR3 DNA reads TGTGCCAGCAGCCGAAGTACGACAGGCGAGCAGTACTTC.

The CDR3 nucleotides read TGTGCCAGAGGGAGAGGCTACGAGCAGTACTTC. Protein product: CARGRGYEQYF. The chain links TRBV30 to TRBJ2-7, with D possibly being TRBD2 (5 bases). V was cut by 8 bases and J by 3 bases, with 11 bases left in between. Germline lookup yields CDR1 GTSNPN and CDR2 SVGIG (reference sequence). This CDR3 region has 11 residues.

This sequence joins TRBV5-1 and TRBJ2-5, with a weak D call TRBD1 (6 bases). V lost 4 bases to trimming and J lost 1 base, with 11 bases between them. CDR1 and CDR2 from the germline V gene are SGHRS and YFSETQ. This CDR3 is built from 14 residues. The CDR3 nucleotides are TGCGCCAGCAGCCCTCCGGACAGCCAAGAGACCCAGTACTTC. As protein: CASSPPDSQETQYF.

The chain recombines TRBV7-8 with TRBJ2-5; 12 positions match TRBD2. V lost 3 bases, J lost 4 bases, and 9 bases stayed unmatched. The CDR3 length is 17 residues. Germline loops: CDR1 SGHVS, CDR2 FQNEAQ. The CDR3 is CASSFPTSGSRVETQYF. DNA of the CDR3: TGTGCCAGCAGCTTCCCGACTAGCGGGAGTCGGGTAGAGACCCAGTACTTC.

This clonotype was recorded a few times. The chain uses TRBV20-1 and TRBJ1-6; D is unresolved. This CDR3 is 16 amino acids long. The V end was cut by 0 bases, the J end by 9 bases, with 18 bases between. Germline V gene sequence: CDR1 DFQATT, CDR2 SNEGSKA (reference sequence). The CDR3 spells CSARDGPKRAASPLHF. The CDR3 DNA is TGCAGTGCTAGAGACGGACCGAAACGGGCAGCTTCACCCCTCCACTTT.

This rearrangement joins TRBV20-1 to TRBJ1-4; no firm D call. V was pared by 1 base and J by 0 bases, with 9 bases between. CDR1 and CDR2 from the germline V gene are DFQATT and SNEGSKA (reference sequence). The CDR3 loop spans 15 amino acids. This CDR3 is CSARVSQPTNEKLFF. The DNA for the CDR3 is TGCAGTGCTAGAGTCTCGCAACCAACTAATGAAAAACTGTTTTTT.

This clonotype was seen a few times. The chain links TRBV6-2 or TRBV6-3 to TRBJ1-2, with 9 bases lining up with TRBD1. V dropped 4 bases and J dropped 0; count of bases not matched to a gene: 6. The CDR3 totals 16 residues. Germline V lookup: CDR1 MNHEY, CDR2 SVGEGT. The CDR3 sequence is CASSFPGQGANYGYTF. In DNA form, the CDR3 reads TGTGCCAGCAGTTTCCCGGGACAGGGAGCTAACTATGGCTACACCTTC.

This clonotype showed up just a few times. V gene TRBV5-1 combines with J gene TRBJ2-1, with a possible D match to TRBD1 (6 bases). The germline V gene encodes CDR1 SGHRS and CDR2 YFSETQ. This CDR3 is built from 12 residues. Between the trimmed V and J ends, which lost 5 bases and 6 bases, there was a span of 9 bases. This CDR3 reads CASSRTVNEQFF. CDR3 DNA sequence: TGCGCCAGCAGTCGGACAGTCAATGAGCAGTTCTTC.

This clonotype was observed once. The J gene is TRBJ1-2, the V gene TRBV7-9; no clear D. Trimming left V 5 bases short and J 1 base short, with 14 bases between. In germline, CDR1 is SEHNR, CDR2 FQNEAQ (reference sequence). The CDR3 has 15 amino acids. The CDR3 coding sequence is TGTGCCAGCAGCGGAGCAAATAAATATAACTATGGCTACACCTTC. Translation: CASSGANKYNYGYTF.

The chain employs TRBV9 and TRBJ2-5, with 7 bases matching TRBD2. The CDR3 length is 17 residues. The germline V gene encodes CDR1 SGDLS and CDR2 YYNGEE. Germline trimming cut 0 bases from V and 4 bases from J; bases unmatched to any gene: 12. The CDR3 reads CASSVVAGLADSETQYF. DNA of the CDR3: TGTGCCAGCAGCGTAGTGGCCGGGCTAGCGGATTCAGAGACCCAGTACTTC.

This clonotype was seen only a few times. The rearrangement joins TRBV9 to TRBJ1-4; D perhaps matches TRBD1 (6 bases). The length of the CDR3 is 14 residues. Trimming left V 1 base short and J 7 bases short, with 11 bases between. The germline CDR1 and CDR2 sequences are SGDLS and YYNGEE. CDR3 residues: CASSVQGGGEKLFF. The DNA of the CDR3 is TGTGCCAGCAGCGTACAGGGAGGGGGTGAAAAACTGTTTTTT. Full variable domain (remainder filled in from reference TRBV9 and TRBJ1-4): DSGVTQTPKHLITATGQRVTLRCSPRSGDLSVYWYQQSLDQGLQFLIQYYNGEERAKGNILERFSAQQFPDLHSELNLSSLELGDSALYFCASSVQGGGEKLFFGSGTQLSVL.

The chain links TRBV4-1 to TRBJ1-2, with a possible D match to TRBD1 (5 bases). The CDR3 is 16 amino acids. V was cut by 0 bases and J by 6 bases, with 17 bases left in between. Per germline, CDR1 MGHRA and CDR2 YSYEKL. The CDR3 nucleotides are TGCGCCAGCAGCCAAGAGGGGCACGGTGCCTCCGATGGCTACACCTTC. This encodes CASSQEGHGASDGYTF.

V gene TRBV11-1 combines with J gene TRBJ2-7; weak D call: TRBD1 (6 bases). The germline V and J ends were trimmed by 3 bases and 2 bases, with 11 bases remaining between them. Germline CDR1 is SGHAT and CDR2 is FQDESV (reference sequence). CDR3 length equals 14 residues. The DNA of the CDR3 is TGTGCCAGCAGCTTCGACAGGCCTCCCTACGAGCAGTACTTC. Its protein product is CASSFDRPPYEQYF.

This clonotype was picked up many times. The chain joins TRBV2 to TRBJ2-3; D not certain. Germline V gives CDR1 SNHLY, CDR2 FYNNEI. The V end was cut by 4 bases, the J end by 9 bases, with 14 bases between. The CDR3 loop spans 13 amino acids. The CDR3 sequence is CASSGVPGETQYF. In nucleotides, the CDR3 is TGTGCCAGCAGTGGGGTCCCGGGCGAGACGCAGTATTTT.

CDR3 DNA sequence: TGTGCCAGCAGCCAAGATAAGCGGGAGCAGTTCTTC. Translated: CASSQDKREQFF. This sequence joins TRBV3-1 and TRBJ2-1; D is possibly TRBD2 (5 bases). V was cut by 0 bases and J by 10 bases, with 7 bases left in between. The CDR3 contains 12 residues. Germline V gives CDR1 LGHDT, CDR2 YNNKEL (reference sequence).

Remarks on this clonotype: The conserved phenylalanine or tryptophan is not found at the CDR3 terminus, so this likely reflects a read error. The DNA is left out, because the CDR3 cannot be placed on it with certainty; the CDR3 is given as TCRdb lists it. The chain couples TRBV4-3 to TRBJ2-7. From germline, CDR1 is LGHNA and CDR2 YSLEER. The CDR3 has 12 amino acids, counting both end residues. The CDR3 here is CASSQDQFAAGL.